This T cell receptor (beta chain) derives from a study of T-cell reconstitution after alpha-beta-depleted transplantation in children (TCRdb year 2016). Turning to the overall study: The study quantitatively tracked T-cell immune reconstitution after TCRalphabeta/CD19-depleted allogeneic hematopoietic cell transplantation in children using TCR repertoire profiling.

This clonotype was counted many times. Its antigen is currently not known. No much larger clone is present one base from it, and per-base qualities are unavailable. Library construction relied on PCR. The run used an Illumina HiSeq 2500. TCR libraries were prepared with molecular barcoding, using unique molecular identifiers to normalize TCRbeta repertoire quantification. TCRdb reanalyzed the raw reads on its own, using fastp at Q25 for trimming and MiXCR for clone calling, and kept in-frame beta chains. Rows with one shared CDR3 protein collapse into an entry with the most common genes and DNA. This sample comprises fewer than 40,000 distinct CDR3 sequences, about 6.7% of them detected only once. Jointly, the top ten make up 27% of the sample. Summary of the overall study and its limitations: About two months after transplant, the apparently early recovery of alphabetaT-cell counts reportedly depended on just several hundred clones that had expanded rapidly and came from non-depleted graft cells. Hyperexpanded clone frequencies declined over subsequent months; after one year, T-cell counts and TCRbeta diversity were mostly attributed to newly produced T cells. In some patients, the high TCRbeta diversity seen at day 60 was put down to recipient T cells and intrathymic progenitors that had survived conditioning.

The V and J ends are trimmed by 3 bases and 5 bases, leaving 17 bases between them. CDR1 is given as SGHKS and CDR2 as YYEKEE, both from the germline V gene (reference sequence). The CDR3, from cysteine to phenylalanine, totals 16 residues. Kept here is only the CDR3 DNA, which spans 48 bases and is read in frame from base 1. The time point label corresponds to: day 60 (about 2 months) after transplantation. The meaning of the sample's treatment or condition label: allogeneic hematopoietic cell transplantation with graft depleted of TCRalphabeta T cells and CD19 B cells. Transplant recipients were children who received TCRalphabeta/CD19-depleted allogeneic hematopoietic cell grafts.

The sequence came from a child younger than two who had a stem cell transplant for acute myeloid leukemia, so the T cells may come from the graft donor. The sequence is built from TRBV5-5 and TRBJ2-2; a tentative D call is TRBD1 (7 bases match). Source: peripheral blood, taken 60 days after TCRalphabeta/CD19-depleted stem cell transplant. In nucleotides, the sequence is TGTGCCAGCAGCTGGGCAGGAGGGGGCAGTACCGGGGAGCTGTTTTTT. It encodes CASSWAGGGSTGELFF.